These 21 T cell receptor beta chains were sequenced from one sample in a study of cytomegalovirus exposure and HLA in healthy donors. It was with 60 Vbeta and 13 Jbeta primers that the PCR ran. Sequencing used immunoSEQ multiplex PCR; TCRdb keeps in-frame clones, though not all of them. The repertoire holds 85,000 to 130,000 clones, roughly 76% seen once, with under 7.5% in the top ten. Specimen: PBMCs. These receptors were obtained from a woman aged 50 to 60 in good health and CMV-seropositive.

In its sample, this clone was seen once. V is TRBV28 and J is TRBJ1-2, with TRBD1 identical over 7 bases. The CDR3 consists of 14 residues. CDR1 is MDHEN, CDR2 SYDVKM, per germline. Trimming cost V 10 bases and J 4 bases; bases outside gene matches: 12. In DNA form, the CDR3 reads TGTGCCATTCCCATTAGGGGGCCCGTCTATGGCTACACCTTC. Its translation: CAIPIRGPVYGYTF.

This chain joins TRBV4-2 and TRBJ1-6; a weak D match, TRBD1 (5 bases). The V gene lost 0 bases and the J gene lost 6 bases, with 12 bases spanning the gap. Germline CDR1 is LGHNA and CDR2 is YNFKEQ. The CDR3 has 16 residues. The CDR3 region has the DNA TGTGCCAGCAGCCAAGATTTGTCCGACAGTAATTCACCCCTCCACTTT. This translates into CASSQDLSDSNSPLHF.

The chain combines TRBV19 with TRBJ2-3, with a tentative D call TRBD2 (6 bases). The germline V gene encodes CDR1 LNHDA and CDR2 SQIVND (reference sequence). This CDR3 is 16 amino acids long. The V gene lost 1 base and the J gene lost 2 bases, with 13 bases spanning the gap. CDR3 sequence (DNA): TGTGCCAGTAGTATAGTATCGGGACTTTACACAGATACGCAGTATTTT. Its translation: CASSIVSGLYTDTQYF. The full variable domain, its missing parts supplied by reference TRBV19 and TRBJ2-3, is DGGITQSPKYLFRKEGQNVTLSCEQNLNHDAMYWYRQDPGQGLRLIYYSQIVNDFQKGDIAEGYSVSREKKESFPLTVTSAQKNPTAFYLCASSIVSGLYTDTQYFGPGTRLTVL.

The V and J genes are TRBV5-8 and TRBJ1-1, with 10 bases identical to TRBD1. CDR3 length: 15 amino acids. The V segment lost 3 bases and the J segment 6 bases; nucleotides outside the gene matches: 8. Germline assignment: CDR1 SGHTS and CDR2 YDEGEE. In DNA, the CDR3 is TGTGCCAGCAGCTCCTCCGGGACAGGGGCGTCTGAAGCTTTCTTT. It translates to CASSSSGTGASEAFF.

This clone has a handful of counts. The rearrangement joins TRBV7-3 to TRBJ1-5; D is uncertain. V was pared by 6 bases and J by 9 bases, with 12 bases between. There are 12 residues in the CDR3. Per germline, CDR1 SGHTA and CDR2 FQGTGA. CDR3 protein: CASRGGSSPQHF. The CDR3 region has the DNA TGTGCCAGCAGGGGAGGGTCCTCGCCCCAGCATTTT.

This clone has a count of ten or more. V gene TRBV6-1 combines with J gene TRBJ1-1; maybe TRBD1 (5 bases). Trimming left V 5 bases short and J 1 base short, with 14 bases between. Germline V gene data show CDR1 as MNHNS and CDR2 as SASEGT. CDR3 length equals 15 residues. This chain's CDR3 is CASSSGSFRNTEAFF. In DNA, the CDR3 is TGTGCCAGCAGTTCAGGGTCCTTTAGGAACACTGAAGCTTTCTTT.

The rearrangement uses TRBV6-1 and TRBJ2-4; D may be TRBD2 (5 bases). Trimming stripped 4 bases from V and 3 bases from J, with 19 bases between. In germline, CDR1 is MNHNS, CDR2 SASEGT. This CDR3 region has 17 residues. CDR3 coding DNA: TGTGCCAGCAGTGCAGAAGGACTCACCACGCACAAAAACATTCAGTACTTC. Its protein product is CASSAEGLTTHKNIQYF.

V and J are TRBV14 and TRBJ2-1, with TRBD2 identical over 10 bases. Looked up from germline, CDR1 is SGHDN and CDR2 is FVKESK. J lost 6 bases, V lost 4 bases, and 15 bases had no gene match. This CDR3 spans 18 amino acids. CDR3 loop: CASSRIIFSGGAGNEQFF. In DNA form, the CDR3 reads TGTGCCAGCAGCCGCATAATCTTCAGCGGGGGGGCGGGCAATGAGCAGTTCTTC.

The chain is built from TRBV28 and TRBJ1-1; 8 bases align to TRBD1. With V trimmed by 5 bases and J by 4 bases, 6 bases remained unmatched. The germline gives CDR1 MDHEN, CDR2 SYDVKM. The CDR3 sequence is 14 residues long. The CDR3 sequence: CASSLPTGGTEAFF. Written as DNA, the CDR3 is TGTGCCAGCAGTCTCCCTACAGGGGGCACTGAAGCTTTCTTT.

The V gene is TRBV9, the J gene TRBJ2-7; TRBD2 might be the D (6 bases). This CDR3 spans 15 amino acids. Germline assignment: CDR1 SGDLS and CDR2 YYNGEE. The ends were cut back, 3 bases at V and 6 bases at J, with 19 bases in the middle. The CDR3 nucleotides are TGTGCCAGCAGCGCCCGGGACCGGGACTTGGTCGAGCAGTACTTC. Translation: CASSARDRDLVEQYF.

The rearrangement links TRBV7-6 to TRBJ2-3; the match to TRBD2 covers 11 bases. This CDR3 has 16 amino acids. V lost 1 base and J lost 6; bases outside the gene matches: 6. In germline, CDR1 is SGHVS, CDR2 FNYEAQ. DNA for the CDR3: TGTGCCAGCAGCTTAGTTAGCGGGGGGGCCAGGGATACGCAGTATTTT. This codes for CASSLVSGGARDTQYF.

The chain uses TRBV9 and TRBJ1-1, with D maybe TRBD1 (5 bases). The CDR3 is 13 residues long. V was shortened by 10 bases and J by 8 bases, with 21 bases between the two germline ends. The V gene's germline CDR1 is SGDLS and CDR2 YYNGEE. The CDR3 DNA sequence: TGTGCCGGCACGGGGGGAGACTATAACGAAGCTTTCTTT. This codes for CAGTGGDYNEAFF.

The V gene is TRBV6-1, the J gene TRBJ1-2; no definite D call. CDR1 MNHNS and CDR2 SASEGT come from the germline V gene. Trimming removed 1 base at V and 2 bases at J, with 8 bases between. This CDR3 contains 14 residues. For the CDR3, the DNA is TGTGCCAGCAGTGAAGGGTACAGAAACTATGGCTACACCTTC. Its translation is CASSEGYRNYGYTF.

The V and J genes are TRBV23-1 and TRBJ2-1; 15 bases agree with TRBD2. TRBV23-1 falls under the ORF class, with uncertain function. The CDR3 totals 21 residues. V lost 2 bases and J lost 3; bases outside the gene matches: 14. The CDR3 sequence: CASSQKTGGLAGGELYNEQFF. In nucleotides, the CDR3 is TGCGCCAGCAGTCAAAAGACCGGGGGACTAGCGGGGGGCGAACTCTACAATGAGCAGTTCTTC.

V is TRBV28 and J is TRBJ2-3, with D tentatively TRBD2 (6 bases). Deletions cut 3 bases from V and 2 bases from J, with 18 bases between. Per the germline V gene, CDR1 is MDHEN and CDR2 is SYDVKM. The CDR3 extends over 17 amino acids. DNA for the CDR3: TGTGCCAGCAGTTTTCCCGGGACCGGGGGATTCACAGATACGCAGTATTTT. Translation gives CASSFPGTGGFTDTQYF.

The V and J genes are TRBV7-3 and TRBJ2-2, with 8 bases identical to TRBD2. The germline V gene has CDR1 SGHTA and CDR2 FQGTGA. The CDR3 covers 14 residues. After removal of 4 bases from V and 6 bases from J, the junction contained 4 bases not matched to a gene. CDR3 sequence: CASSSRGGSGELFF. CDR3 DNA sequence: TGTGCCAGCAGCTCCCGGGGGGGGTCCGGGGAGCTGTTTTTT.

The chain joins TRBV19 to TRBJ1-3, with TRBD1 as a possible D gene (5 bases). Germline values: CDR1 LNHDA, CDR2 SQIVND (reference sequence). The CDR3 length is 15 residues. Trimming took off 3 bases at V and 0 bases at J, with 9 bases between the two ends. CDR3 nucleotide sequence: TGTGCCAGTAGTATCGACAGCGTCTCTGGAAACACCATATATTTT. This gives the protein CASSIDSVSGNTIYF.

This clone has more than one count but fewer than ten. The chain has TRBV11-1 and TRBJ1-1, with 7 bases matching TRBD1. Germline CDR1 SGHAT, CDR2 FQDESV (reference sequence). Losses at the gene ends were 4 bases for V and 3 bases for J; bases not matched to a gene: 2. The CDR3 has 13 amino acids. The CDR3 loop reads CASSSQGDTEAFF. The CDR3 DNA reads TGTGCCAGCAGCTCCCAGGGGGACACTGAAGCTTTCTTT.

This clone was counted only a few times. In nucleotides, the CDR3 is TGTGCCAGCGCCGGGACAGGGGAATTTTACGAGCAGTACTTC. Protein product: CASAGTGEFYEQYF. This sequence joins TRBV28 and TRBJ2-7; 10 bases are a match to TRBD1. With 8 bases clipped from V and 4 bases from J, the junction kept 8 bases outside the gene matches. CDR1 is MDHEN and CDR2 is SYDVKM in the germline V gene. The CDR3 is 14 amino acids.

The genes are TRBV28 and TRBJ1-4; weak D call: TRBD1 (5 bases). Germline CDR1 and CDR2: MDHEN and SYDVKM. V shed 3 bases and J shed 5 bases, with 13 bases lying between them. The CDR3 has 15 amino acids. CDR3 amino acids: CASSLGGRGNEKLFF. The CDR3 DNA reads as TGTGCCAGCAGTTTGGGAGGGAGGGGAAATGAAAAACTGTTTTTT.

There are a few counts of this clone. The chain recombines TRBV4-1 with TRBJ2-3; perhaps TRBD2 as D (6 bases). Germline-derived CDR1 and CDR2 are MGHRA and YSYEKL. The CDR3 has 17 residues. V lost 0 bases and J lost 2, with 15 bases in between. CDR3 amino acids: CASSQDRVSGFTDTQYF. The CDR3 coding sequence is TGCGCCAGCAGCCAAGATAGAGTTAGCGGTTTCACAGATACGCAGTATTTT.